Listed here are 23 T cell receptor beta chains from one sample, sequenced in a study of shared clonotypes between healthy human individuals. This table comes from immunoSEQ multiplex PCR, and its TCRdb copy is limited to in-frame clones, with some not included. The sample lists under 2.5 million clones; around 90% were seen once. Sequenced sample: naive CD4+ T cells from PBMCs. The subset denotes: CD45RA+ positively selected. All receptors come from a man aged 18 to 29 in good health. Some clones in this sample may be carry-over from other donors' samples.

This chain joins TRBV2 and TRBJ1-1; a possible D gene is TRBD1 (6 bases). V lost 6 bases to trimming and J lost 6 bases, with 14 bases between them. CDR1 and CDR2 from the germline V gene are SNHLY and FYNNEI. There are 13 residues in the CDR3. CDR3 residues: CASSHEQGAEAFF. In DNA form, the CDR3 reads TGTGCCAGCAGCCACGAACAGGGCGCTGAAGCTTTCTTT.

To note about this clone: The sample has other DNA sequences that encode this CDR3 too. The DNA of the CDR3 is TGTGCCAGCAGCGTGGGGGACACCGCAACTAATGAAAAACTGTTTTTT. Translating gives CASSVGDTATNEKLFF. The chain combines TRBV9 with TRBJ1-4; the D gene is possibly TRBD1 (6 bases). This CDR3 region has 16 residues. Germline CDR1 and CDR2: SGDLS and YYNGEE. Trimming shortened V by 2 bases and J by 0 bases, and 11 bases separated the two germline ends.

Details on this clone: Other nucleotide sequences in the sample specify the same CDR3. The chain links TRBV5-1 to TRBJ1-4, with 7 bases that match TRBD1. CDR3 length: 14 amino acids. Trimming took 5 bases from V and 4 from J; bases not matched to a gene: 5. The germline V gene has CDR1 SGHRS and CDR2 YFSETQ. Here the CDR3 reads CASRPTGSNEKLFF. DNA of the CDR3: TGCGCCAGCAGACCGACAGGGAGTAATGAAAAACTGTTTTTT.

The chain combines TRBV10-1 with TRBJ2-3; TRBD2 might be the D (7 bases). This CDR3 region has 21 residues. Germline values: CDR1 WNHNN, CDR2 SYGVQD (reference sequence). V lost 0 bases and J lost 3, with 28 bases in between. This chain's CDR3 is CASSESKGNRGRELETDTQYF. The CDR3 coding sequence is TGCGCCAGCAGTGAGTCGAAGGGGAATCGGGGGCGGGAGCTGGAGACAGATACGCAGTATTTT.

J is TRBJ1-1 and V is TRBV27; D gene uncertain. Germline loops: CDR1 MNHEY, CDR2 SMNVEV (reference sequence). V was shortened by 5 bases and J by 1 base, with 8 bases between the two germline ends. CDR3 length: 13 residues. The CDR3 region has the DNA TGTGCCAGCAGTCCCTGGCCGAACACTGAAGCTTTCTTT. It codes for CASSPWPNTEAFF.

V is TRBV4-1 and J is TRBJ1-3; D uncertain. Per germline, CDR1 MGHRA and CDR2 YSYEKL. V lost 1 base, J lost 0 bases, and 13 bases lay in between. CDR3 length: 17 amino acids. The CDR3: CASSQGPAGSSGNTIYF. CDR3 DNA: TGCGCCAGCAGCCAAGGCCCCGCTGGCTCCTCTGGAAACACCATATATTTT.

The J gene is TRBJ1-2, the V gene TRBV30; 9 bases map to TRBD1. CDR3 length: 14 amino acids. Germline assignment: CDR1 GTSNPN and CDR2 SVGIG (reference sequence). V lost 3 bases, J lost 8 bases, and 10 bases stayed unmatched. For the CDR3, the DNA is TGTGCCTGGAGAGGACAGGGGTCCCCCGGGGGCTACACCTTC. This translates into CAWRGQGSPGGYTF.

Regarding this clone: The sample carries other DNA sequences with the same CDR3. The J gene is TRBJ1-2, the V gene TRBV7-3; D unclear. V lost 5 bases and J lost 4, with 11 bases in between. Germline lookup yields CDR1 SGHTA and CDR2 FQGTGA. The CDR3 length is 13 residues. This chain's CDR3 is CASSLEGGYGYTF. DNA for the CDR3: TGTGCCAGCAGCCTCGAGGGAGGCTATGGCTACACCTTC.

The chain couples TRBV18 to TRBJ2-6, with D possibly called TRBD1 or TRBD2 (5 bases each). Germline loops: CDR1 KGHSH, CDR2 LQKENI. CDR3 size: 16 residues. V lost 0 bases to trimming and J lost 0 bases, with 6 bases between them. CDR3 sequence reads: CASSPPRGSGANVLTF. The DNA of the CDR3 is TGTGCCAGCTCACCACCGAGGGGCTCTGGGGCCAACGTCCTGACTTTC.

The V and J genes are TRBV30 and TRBJ2-2, with 12 bases lining up with TRBD1. Germline lookup yields CDR1 GTSNPN and CDR2 SVGIG (reference sequence). This CDR3 is built from 14 residues. V lost 3 bases and J lost 8; bases outside the gene matches: 4. The CDR3 DNA reads TGTGCCTGGAGGGGGACAGGGGGCGCGGGGGAGCTGTTTTTT. It specifies CAWRGTGGAGELFF.

The V and J genes are TRBV28 and TRBJ1-2, with a tentative D call TRBD1 (5 bases). There are 13 residues in the CDR3. Germline V lookup: CDR1 MDHEN, CDR2 SYDVKM. V shed 5 bases and J shed 8 bases, with 15 bases lying between them. CDR3 sequence reads: CASSPHGGRGYTF. CDR3 sequence (DNA): TGTGCCAGCAGTCCACACGGGGGTCGGGGCTACACCTTC.

The chain links TRBV6-1 to TRBJ1-3; D is perhaps TRBD1 (5 bases). Germline CDR1 reads MNHNS; CDR2 reads SASEGT. The CDR3 is 14 amino acids. Trimming took 4 bases from V and 0 from J, leaving 7 bases between them. CDR3 region: CASSVGDSGNTIYF. As DNA, the CDR3 is TGTGCCAGCAGTGTGGGGGACTCTGGAAACACCATATATTTT.

The rearrangement uses TRBV5-5 and TRBJ1-3; a possible D gene is TRBD1 (6 bases). Germline lookup yields CDR1 SGHKS and CDR2 YYEKEE (reference sequence). The V gene lost 4 bases and the J gene lost 4 bases, with 15 bases spanning the gap. The CDR3 extends over 15 amino acids. CDR3 in DNA: TGTGCCAGCAGCCCTACGGGGGGCACGGGAAACACCATATATTTT. Protein: CASSPTGGTGNTIYF.

The chain employs TRBV30 and TRBJ1-5; a weak D match, TRBD1 (6 bases). Trimming took off 0 bases at V and 7 bases at J, with 13 bases between the two ends. Germline CDR1 reads GTSNPN; CDR2 reads SVGIG (reference sequence). The CDR3 is 14 amino acids. DNA for the CDR3: TGTGCCTGGAGTGTCATCCAAGGGGGACAGCCCCAGCATTTT. The encoded protein is CAWSVIQGGQPQHF.

The chain carries TRBV9 and TRBJ1-2, with 8 bases that match TRBD1. The CDR3 runs 14 residues. Germline CDR1 SGDLS, CDR2 YYNGEE. Trimming cost V 3 bases and J 4 bases; bases outside gene matches: 5. The CDR3 is CASSGDRGLYGYTF. In nucleotides, the CDR3 is TGTGCCAGCAGCGGCGACAGGGGCCTCTATGGCTACACCTTC.

The chain employs TRBV28 and TRBJ2-3; TRBD2 might be the D (6 bases). This CDR3 is 13 amino acids long. Germline V gene sequence: CDR1 MDHEN, CDR2 SYDVKM. V was trimmed by 9 bases and J by 3 bases, leaving 13 bases between them. CDR3 protein: CASKRRGTDTQYF. For the CDR3, the DNA is TGTGCCAGTAAGCGGAGGGGAACAGATACGCAGTATTTT.

The DNA of the CDR3 is TGTGCCAGCAGCCTTGGACAGGGGAACGTCGGGGAGCTGTTTTTT. Amino acids: CASSLGQGNVGELFF. The chain combines TRBV7-7 with TRBJ2-2; TRBD1 matches at 9 bases. The CDR3 consists of 15 residues. The ends lost 5 bases at V and 7 bases at J; junction bases unmatched: 8. Germline assignment: CDR1 SSHAT and CDR2 FNYEAQ (reference sequence).

This clone was found once. The genes are TRBV28 and TRBJ1-2; no firm D call. The CDR3 spans 11 residues. The V gene's germline CDR1 is MDHEN and CDR2 SYDVKM. V was pared by 6 bases and J by 8 bases, with 10 bases between. Here the CDR3 reads CASSRSGGYTF. As DNA, the CDR3 is TGTGCCAGCAGCAGGTCGGGCGGCTACACCTTC.

V and J are TRBV19 and TRBJ2-7; TRBD2 might be the D (6 bases). The V end lost 3 bases, the J end lost 2 bases, and 14 bases lay between the germline ends. CDR3 length: 15 residues. Germline CDR1 and CDR2: LNHDA and SQIVND (reference sequence). The CDR3 nucleotides are TGTGCCAGTAGTATCAGACTAGTCCCCCCCTACGAGCAGTACTTC. Translation gives CASSIRLVPPYEQYF.

V and J are TRBV5-1 and TRBJ2-1; 8 bases align to TRBD2. Germline lookup yields CDR1 SGHRS and CDR2 YFSETQ. The CDR3 spans 16 residues. Trimming removed 7 bases from V and 8 bases from J; junction bases left unmatched: 17. The CDR3 DNA follows: TGCGCCAGCCTTCTGGGGGGCACGGCGGGAGGCTATGAGCAGTTCTTC. Its translation: CASLLGGTAGGYEQFF.

The J gene is TRBJ2-3, the V gene TRBV10-3; 8 bases map to TRBD1. After removal of 8 bases from V and 4 bases from J, the junction contained 14 bases not matched to a gene. CDR3 length equals 16 residues. Looked up from germline, CDR1 is ENHRY and CDR2 is SYGVKD. The CDR3 sequence is CAIEDGGRGLSDTQYF. Here the CDR3 DNA reads TGTGCCATCGAGGACGGTGGCAGGGGGCTGTCAGATACGCAGTATTTT.

The V call is TRBV28, the J call TRBJ2-5; TRBD2 aligns across 9 bases. With 5 bases clipped from V and 3 bases from J, the junction kept 7 bases outside the gene matches. CDR3 length equals 15 residues. The germline V gene encodes CDR1 MDHEN and CDR2 SYDVKM. The CDR3 DNA is TGTGCCAGCAGTCAGCGGGAGGCCTGGAAAGAGACCCAGTACTTC. This codes for CASSQREAWKETQYF.

The J gene is TRBJ2-6, the V gene TRBV9; D is unclear. The V end lost 3 bases, the J end lost 1 base, and 5 bases lay between the germline ends. Germline V CDR1 and CDR2: SGDLS, YYNGEE. CDR3 length: 14 residues. CDR3: CASSEASGANVLTF. Here the CDR3 DNA reads TGTGCCAGCAGCGAGGCGTCTGGGGCCAACGTCCTGACTTTC.